Presented here are 2 T cell receptor beta chains from one specimen sequenced in a study of early T cells in non-severe SARS-CoV-2 infection. From the 5' RACE reads, TCRdb called clonotypes with MiXCR, one entry per CDR3 protein. The sample holds more than 20,000 distinct CDR3 sequences; about 4% are singletons and the top ten take approximately 4.4%. Sequencing was performed on whole blood. All receptors come from an adult who was a healthcare worker with PCR-confirmed SARS-CoV-2 infection or an uninfected control (not recorded which).

This clonotype was seen many times. The V and J genes are TRBV10-1 and TRBJ2-3; D gene ambiguous. V was pared by 7 bases and J by 1 base, with 9 bases between. CDR3 length: 13 amino acids. From germline, CDR1 is WNHNN and CDR2 SYGVQD (reference sequence). The CDR3 sequence is CASTETGTDTQYF. The CDR3 DNA follows: TGCGCCAGCACCGAAACGGGCACAGATACGCAGTATTTT.

The table lists this clonotype with many counts. This chain connects TRBV18 to TRBJ2-7; TRBD2 agrees at 15 bases. J was trimmed by 4 bases and V by 3 bases; bases with no gene match: 4. Per the germline V gene, CDR1 is KGHSH and CDR2 is LQKENI. This CDR3 is built from 16 residues. DNA for the CDR3: TGTGCCAGCTCACCGGGACTAGCGGGAGGAAGGTACGAGCAGTACTTC. Its protein product is CASSPGLAGGRYEQYF.